This TCR beta chain was sequenced for a study of T and B cells in COVID-19 patients. Trimming left V 0 bases short and J 4 bases short, with 12 bases between. This CDR3 has 15 residues. As concerns this clonotype: Its antigen is unknown.

General study findings and limits: CD4+, regulatory T cell, CD8+ and sorted SARS-CoV-2-responsive or tetramer+ T cells were not yet sequenced.

Multiplex PCR with BIOMED2 TRB-A/B primer pools amplified TRB rearrangements. TCRdb re-called the multiplex PCR reads with MiXCR, one entry per CDR3 protein. The repertoire includes about 8,900 distinct CDR3 sequences, approximately 40% of them detected once, and 53% sits in the top ten. TRB was amplified from around 250-500 ng of blood genomic DNA. The clonotype was recovered from a human donor with active COVID-19. Material: blood. This chain links TRBV12-3 or TRBV12-4 with TRBJ1-1, with D unresolved. CDR3 sequence: CASSLARDWVTEAFF. CDR3 coding DNA: TGTGCCAGCAGTTTAGCGAGGGATTGGGTCACTGAAGCTTTCTTT.